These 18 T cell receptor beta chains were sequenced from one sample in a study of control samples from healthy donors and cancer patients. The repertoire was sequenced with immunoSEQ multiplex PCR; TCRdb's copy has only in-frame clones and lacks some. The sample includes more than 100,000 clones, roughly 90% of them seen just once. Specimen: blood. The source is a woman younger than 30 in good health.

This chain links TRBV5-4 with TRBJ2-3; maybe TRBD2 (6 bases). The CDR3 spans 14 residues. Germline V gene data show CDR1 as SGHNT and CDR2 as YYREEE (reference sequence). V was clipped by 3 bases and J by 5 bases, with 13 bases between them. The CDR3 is CASSSGLTQDTQYF. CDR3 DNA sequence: TGTGCCAGCAGCTCGGGACTTACGCAAGATACGCAGTATTTT.

The DNA of the CDR3 is TGTGCCAGCAGCTTAGAGGGGACTAGAGTATCCTACGGGGAGCTGTTTTTT. Protein sequence: CASSLEGTRVSYGELFF. The chain couples TRBV7-2 to TRBJ2-2; 8 bases are shared with TRBD2. CDR1 is SGHTA, CDR2 FQGNSA, per germline. V lost 1 base and J lost 7; bases outside the gene matches: 11. This CDR3 is 17 amino acids long.

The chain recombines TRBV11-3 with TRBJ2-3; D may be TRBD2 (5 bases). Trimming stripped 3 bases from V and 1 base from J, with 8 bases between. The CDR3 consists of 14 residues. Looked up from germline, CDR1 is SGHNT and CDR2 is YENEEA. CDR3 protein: CASSFEGRTDTQYF. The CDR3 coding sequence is TGTGCCAGCAGCTTCGAGGGTCGCACAGATACGCAGTATTTT.

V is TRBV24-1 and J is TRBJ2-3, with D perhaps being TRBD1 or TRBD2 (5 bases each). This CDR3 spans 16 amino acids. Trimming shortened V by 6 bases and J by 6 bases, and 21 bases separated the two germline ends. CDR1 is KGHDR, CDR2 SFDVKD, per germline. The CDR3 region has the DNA TGTGCCACCAGTTCCCGGGGCAGAGACTTTAGTGATACGCAGTATTTT. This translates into CATSSRGRDFSDTQYF.

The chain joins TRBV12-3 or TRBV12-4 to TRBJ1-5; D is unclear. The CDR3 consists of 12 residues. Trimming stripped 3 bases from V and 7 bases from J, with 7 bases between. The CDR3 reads CASSFSMQPQHF. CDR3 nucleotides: TGTGCCAGCAGTTTCAGCATGCAGCCCCAGCATTTT.

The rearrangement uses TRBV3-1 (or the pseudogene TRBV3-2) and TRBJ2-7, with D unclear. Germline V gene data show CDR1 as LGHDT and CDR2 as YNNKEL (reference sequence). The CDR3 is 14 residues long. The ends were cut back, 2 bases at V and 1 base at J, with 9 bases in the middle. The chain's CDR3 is CASSQKGGSYEQYF. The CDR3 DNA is TGTGCCAGCAGCCAAAAGGGCGGATCCTACGAGCAGTACTTC.

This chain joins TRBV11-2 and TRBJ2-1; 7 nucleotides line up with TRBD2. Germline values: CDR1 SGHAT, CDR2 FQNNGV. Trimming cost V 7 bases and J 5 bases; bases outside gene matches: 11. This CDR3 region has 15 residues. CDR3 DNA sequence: TGTGCCAGCACCACGAACCTAGCGGTCGACAATGAGCAGTTCTTC. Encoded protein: CASTTNLAVDNEQFF.

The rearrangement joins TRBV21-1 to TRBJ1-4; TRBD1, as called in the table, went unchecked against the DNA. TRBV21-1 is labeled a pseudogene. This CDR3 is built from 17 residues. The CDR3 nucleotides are TGTGCCAGCAGCAAATTCTTAATTTGGGACAGTAATGAAAAACTGTTTTTT. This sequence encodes CASSKFLIWDSNEKLFF.

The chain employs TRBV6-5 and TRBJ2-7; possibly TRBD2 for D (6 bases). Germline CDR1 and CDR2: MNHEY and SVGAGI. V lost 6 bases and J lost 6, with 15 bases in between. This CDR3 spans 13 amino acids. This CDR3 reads CASSQRAQSEQYF. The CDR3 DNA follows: TGTGCCAGCAGCCAGCGGGCCCAGAGCGAGCAGTACTTC.

CDR3: CATSESSTDTQYF. The CDR3 DNA follows: TGTGCCACCAGTGAATCCAGCACAGATACGCAGTATTTT. The rearrangement joins TRBV24-1 to TRBJ2-3; D is unresolved. CDR1 KGHDR and CDR2 SFDVKD come from the germline V gene. V lost 4 bases, J lost 0 bases, and 4 bases lay in between. The CDR3 totals 13 residues.

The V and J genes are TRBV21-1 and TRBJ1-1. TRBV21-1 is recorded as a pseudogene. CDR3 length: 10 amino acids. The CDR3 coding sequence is TGTGCCAGCGAGGACACTGAAGCTTTCTTT. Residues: CASEDTEAFF.

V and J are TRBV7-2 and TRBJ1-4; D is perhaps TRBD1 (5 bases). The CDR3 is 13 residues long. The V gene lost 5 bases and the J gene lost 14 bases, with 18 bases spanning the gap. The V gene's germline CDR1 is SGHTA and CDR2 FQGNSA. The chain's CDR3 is CASSPDTTGRLFF. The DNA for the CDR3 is TGTGCCAGCAGCCCGGACACCACTGGGCGGCTGTTTTTT. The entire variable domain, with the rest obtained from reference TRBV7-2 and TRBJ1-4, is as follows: GAGVSQSPSNKVTEKGKDVELRCDPISGHTALYWYRQSLGQGLEFLIYFQGNSAPDKSGLPSDRFSAERTGGSVSTLTIQRTQQEDSAVYLCASSPDTTGRLFFGSGTQLSVL.

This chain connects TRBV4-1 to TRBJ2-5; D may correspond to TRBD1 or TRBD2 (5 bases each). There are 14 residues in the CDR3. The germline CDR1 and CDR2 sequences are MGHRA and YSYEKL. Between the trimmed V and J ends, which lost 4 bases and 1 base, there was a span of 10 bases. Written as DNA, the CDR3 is TGCGCCAGCAGCCGAGGGACGGCCCAAGAGACCCAGTACTTC. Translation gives CASSRGTAQETQYF.

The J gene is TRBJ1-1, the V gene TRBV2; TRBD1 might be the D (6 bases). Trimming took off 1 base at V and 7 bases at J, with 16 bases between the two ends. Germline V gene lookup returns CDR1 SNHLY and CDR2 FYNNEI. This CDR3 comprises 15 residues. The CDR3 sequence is CASSEVMKGGIEAFF. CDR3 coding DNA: TGTGCCAGCAGTGAAGTGATGAAAGGGGGTATTGAAGCTTTCTTT. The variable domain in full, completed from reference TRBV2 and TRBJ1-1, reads EPEVTQTPSHQVTQMGQEVILRCVPISNHLYFYWYRQILGQKVEFLVSFYNNEISEKSEIFDDQFSVERPDGSNFTLKIRSTKLEDSAMYFCASSEVMKGGIEAFFGQGTRLTVV.

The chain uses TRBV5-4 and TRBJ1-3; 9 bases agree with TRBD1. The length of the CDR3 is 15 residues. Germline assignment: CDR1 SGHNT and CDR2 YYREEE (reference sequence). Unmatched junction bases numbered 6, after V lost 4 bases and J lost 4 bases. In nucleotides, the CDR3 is TGTGCCAGCAGCCCGGACAGGGGAAGAGGAAACACCATATATTTT. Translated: CASSPDRGRGNTIYF.

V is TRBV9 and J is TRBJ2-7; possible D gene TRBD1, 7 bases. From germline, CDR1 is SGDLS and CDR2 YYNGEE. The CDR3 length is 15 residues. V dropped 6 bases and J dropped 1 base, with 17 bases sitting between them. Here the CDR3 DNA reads TGTGCCAGCATCTCCAGGGGGAGGCTTTCCTACGAGCAGTACTTC. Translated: CASISRGRLSYEQYF.

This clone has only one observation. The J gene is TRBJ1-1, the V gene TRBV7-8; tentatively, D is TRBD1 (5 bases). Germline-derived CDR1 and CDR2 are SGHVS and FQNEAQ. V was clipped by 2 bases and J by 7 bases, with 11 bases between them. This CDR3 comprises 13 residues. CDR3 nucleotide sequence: TGTGCCAGCAGCTTAAGCCCAGGGAGTGAAGCTTTCTTT. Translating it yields CASSLSPGSEAFF. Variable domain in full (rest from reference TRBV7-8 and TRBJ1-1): GAGVSQSPRYKVAKRGQDVALRCDPISGHVSLFWYQQALGQGPEFLTYFQNEAQLDKSGLPSDRFFAERPEGSVSTLKIQRTQQEDSAVYLCASSLSPGSEAFFGQGTRLTVV.

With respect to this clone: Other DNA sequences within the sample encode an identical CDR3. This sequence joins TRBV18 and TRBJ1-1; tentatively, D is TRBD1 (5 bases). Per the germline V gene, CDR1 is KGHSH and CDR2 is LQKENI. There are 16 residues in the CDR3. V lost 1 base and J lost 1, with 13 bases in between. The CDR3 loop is CASSPRLQGTNTEAFF. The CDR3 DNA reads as TGTGCCAGCTCACCACGATTGCAGGGCACGAACACTGAAGCTTTCTTT.